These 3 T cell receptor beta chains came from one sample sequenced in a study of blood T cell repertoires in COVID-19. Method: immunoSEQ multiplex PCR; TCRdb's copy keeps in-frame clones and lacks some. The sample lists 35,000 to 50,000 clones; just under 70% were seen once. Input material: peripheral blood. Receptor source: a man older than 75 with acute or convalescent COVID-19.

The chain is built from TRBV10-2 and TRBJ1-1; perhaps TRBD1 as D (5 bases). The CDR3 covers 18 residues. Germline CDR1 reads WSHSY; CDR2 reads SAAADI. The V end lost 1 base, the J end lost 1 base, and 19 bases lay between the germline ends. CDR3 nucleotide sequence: TGCGCCAGCAGTGAGTTCCCAGGGTATTATCGGTCGAACACTGAAGCTTTCTTT. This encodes CASSEFPGYYRSNTEAFF.

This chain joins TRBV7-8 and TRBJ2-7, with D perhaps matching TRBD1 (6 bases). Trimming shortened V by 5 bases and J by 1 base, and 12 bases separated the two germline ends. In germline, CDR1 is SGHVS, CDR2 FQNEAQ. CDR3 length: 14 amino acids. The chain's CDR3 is CASSPYGQSYEQYF. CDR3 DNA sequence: TGTGCCAGCAGCCCCTATGGACAGTCCTACGAGCAGTACTTC.

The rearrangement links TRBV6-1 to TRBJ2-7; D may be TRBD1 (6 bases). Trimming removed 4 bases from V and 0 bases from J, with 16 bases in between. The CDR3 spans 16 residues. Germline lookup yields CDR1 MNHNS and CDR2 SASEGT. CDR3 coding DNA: TGTGCCAGCAGTGCCGGGACATGGGAAAGCTCCTACGAGCAGTACTTC. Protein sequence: CASSAGTWESSYEQYF.